The text below deals with one T cell receptor beta chain. Its specificity is not known. The germline V gene has CDR1 DFQATT and CDR2 SNEGSKA (reference sequence). The CDR3 consists of 17 residues. V was clipped by 1 base and J by 2 bases; unmatched bases: 8. The sample originates from a study of blood T cells in healthy people across ages. Regarding the study as a whole: Estimates based on one million T cells were treated as lower bounds.

Primed by a sample-barcoded 5' primer and a J-beta primer mix, a second PCR proceeded for about 7 to 11 cycles. TCRdb fed the 5' RACE reads into MiXCR, producing one record per CDR3 protein. The table records about 580,000 distinct CDR3 sequences, 40% to 50% of them present only once. This TCR was sampled from a man older than 75 in good health. Sequenced material: blood. The gene calls are TRBV20-1 and TRBJ2-5; 12 nucleotides align to TRBD2. CDR3 in DNA: TGCAGTGCTAGAGGTCTAGCGGGAGGGCCGAGTCAAGAGACCCAGTACTTC. The encoded protein is CSARGLAGGPSQETQYF.